Listed below are T cell receptor beta chains from one sample, sequenced in a study of control samples from healthy donors and cancer patients. Only in-frame clones appear in the TCRdb table, and some are missing; sequencing was by immunoSEQ multiplex PCR. The sample lists some 140,000 clones, about 88% occurring once. Input material: blood. Receptor source: a young woman in good health. CDR3s include the opening cysteine and the closing phenylalanine or tryptophan. A D gene is named only where the DNA matches it firmly. Size is stated for part of the rows, as once, few or many counts, or as a class when the clone is expanded.

J gene | clone size | V gene | D gene | CDR3 DNA | CDR3 protein
TRBJ2-4 | - | TRBV12-3/TRBV12-4 | TRBD1 | TGTGCCAGCCAGGGGGATGTCAAAAACATTCAGTACTTC | CASQGDVKNIQYF
TRBJ1-1 | - | TRBV23-1 | - | TGCGCCAGCAGGACGTTATCAGGGGAGGAAAACACTGAAGCTTTCTTT | CASRTLSGEENTEAFF
TRBJ1-1 | - | TRBV7-2 | - | TGTGCCAGCAGCTTAGGAGTAACAAGGAAGAGAATGAACACTGAAGCTTTCTTT | CASSLGVTRKRMNTEAFF
TRBJ1-4 | - | TRBV5-5 | - | TGTGCCAGCAGCGTCACAGGGACCTATGAAAAACTGTTTTTT | CASSVTGTYEKLFF
TRBJ1-1 | - | TRBV2 | - | TGTGCCAGCAGTGTATTCGCAGGGGCGACCACTGAAGCTTTCTTT | CASSVFAGATTEAFF
TRBJ1-4 | - | TRBV5-1 | - | TGCGCCAGCAGCTTGGCGGGGACAACTAATGAAAAACTGTTTTTT | CASSLAGTTNEKLFF
TRBJ1-4 | - | TRBV3-1/TRBV3-2 | - | TGTGCCAGCAGCCAGGGTAGGCAGCCACGTTCAACTAATGAAAAACTGTTTTTT | CASSQGRQPRSTNEKLFF
TRBJ2-3 | - | TRBV4-1 | TRBD2 | TGCGCCAGCAGCCACCTCGGACTAGCGGGAGTGGCAGATACGCAGTATTTT | CASSHLGLAGVADTQYF
TRBJ1-6 | few | TRBV6-5 | - | TGTGCCAGTCAGGGAAGCTCCTATAATTCACCCCTCCACTTT | CASQGSSYNSPLHF
TRBJ2-1 | - | TRBV11-2 | - | TGTGCCAGCAGCTCGGGTGACGCGTCGGGTCCTGAGCAGTTCTTC | CASSSGDASGPEQFF
TRBJ1-2 | - | TRBV5-6 | - | TGTGCCAGCAGCTTGGGGACTGGCTACACCTTC | CASSLGTGYTF
TRBJ2-1 | few | TRBV13 | TRBD2 | TGTGCCAGCAGCTCCATAGCGGGAGGGCCCTACAATGAGCAGTTCTTC | CASSSIAGGPYNEQFF
TRBJ2-2 | - | TRBV7-9 | - | TGTGCCAGCAGCTTCGGATGTACCGCCGGGGAGCTGTTTTTT | CASSFGCTAGELFF
TRBJ1-1 | - | TRBV6-6 | TRBD1 | TGTGCCAGCAGTTCGGACAGGGGAGCCCTGGGGACTGAAGCTTTCTTT | CASSSDRGALGTEAFF
TRBJ1-6 | - | TRBV11-2 | - | TGTGCCAGCAGCTTAGACGCAGGGGCATCCTATAATTCACCCCTCCACTTT | CASSLDAGASYNSPLHF
TRBJ1-6 | - | TRBV4-1 | - | TGCGCCAGCAGCCAAGAGAGGGACATAAATTCACCCCTCCACTTT | CASSQERDINSPLHF
TRBJ2-3 | - | TRBV2 | TRBD2 | TGTGCCAGCAACGAGATTCTAGCGGGAGTGGGAGATACGCAGTATTTT | CASNEILAGVGDTQYF
TRBJ2-7 | - | TRBV7-3 | TRBD1 | TGTGCCAGCAGCCCCCGGACAGGGACCTACGAGCAGTACTTC | CASSPRTGTYEQYF
TRBJ1-2 | - | TRBV19 | - | TGTGCCAGTAGTATAGATCTGGGCAATAACTATGGCTACACCTTC | CASSIDLGNNYGYTF
TRBJ1-4 | - | TRBV19 | - | TGTGCCAGTAGTATCTCTCAAGGTGTGAGGAAACTGTTTTTT | CASSISQGVRKLFF
TRBJ2-1 | - | TRBV30 | TRBD1 | TGTGCCTGGAGCAAAAGACAGGGCTCCTACAATGAGCAGTTCTTC | CAWSKRQGSYNEQFF
TRBJ2-7 | - | TRBV21-1 | - | TGTGCCAGCAGCTCCCGCGGGGGGGGCTACGAGCAGTACTTC | CASSSRGGGYEQYF
TRBJ2-3 | - | TRBV29-1 | TRBD2 | TGCAGCGTTGTACTCCCCCTAGCGGAGAGCACAGATACGCAGTATTTT | CSVVLPLAESTDTQYF
TRBJ1-1 | - | TRBV9 | - | TGTGCCAGCAGCGTAGCACTGAACACTGAAGCTTTCTTT | CASSVALNTEAFF
TRBJ2-3 | once | TRBV18 | - | TGTGCCAGCTCACCTCTGGAGACCACAGATACGCAGTATTTT | CASSPLETTDTQYF
TRBJ1-2 | - | TRBV11-2 | - | TGTGCCAGCAGCTTTGGAACAGACTATGGCTACACCTTC | CASSFGTDYGYTF
TRBJ2-1 | - | TRBV10-1 | - | TGCGCCAGCAGTGAGTCGAGAGGGCTCGACCACAATGAGCAGTTCTTC | CASSESRGLDHNEQFF
TRBJ2-6 | - | TRBV5-1 | - | TGCGCCAGCAGCTTGGGCTCTGGGGCCAACGTCCTGACTTTC | CASSLGSGANVLTF
TRBJ2-3 | - | TRBV3-1/TRBV3-2 | TRBD2 | TGTGCCAGCAGCCCAACGGGACTAGGGGGCACAGATACGCAGTATTTT | CASSPTGLGGTDTQYF
TRBJ2-1 | - | TRBV29-1 | TRBD1 | TGCAGCGTTGAAGTTCGAGGGGGCCACAATGAGCAGTTCTTC | CSVEVRGGHNEQFF
TRBJ2-1 | - | TRBV30 | - | TGTGCCTGGAGTCTGGACTACGAGCAGTTCTTC | CAWSLDYEQFF
TRBJ2-5 | - | TRBV16 | - | TGTGCCAGCAGCCAGCCTCGGTTGTCCGAGACCCAGTACTTC | CASSQPRLSETQYF
TRBJ2-1 | - | TRBV19 | - | TGTGCCAGTAGTACCCGGCGGTCGAACTACTACAATGAGCAGTTCTTC | CASSTRRSNYYNEQFF
TRBJ1-1 | - | TRBV19 | - | TGTGCCAGTAGTTTTTCAGCGCCCACTGAAGCTTTCTTT | CASSFSAPTEAFF
TRBJ1-4 | - | TRBV3-1/TRBV3-2 | - | TGTGCCAGCAGCCCCCGGGACACCGCAACTAATGAAAAACTGTTTTTT | CASSPRDTATNEKLFF
TRBJ1-1 | - | TRBV29-1 | - | TGCAGCGTCTTACGGCAGGGAAAGAACACTGAAGCTTTCTTT | CSVLRQGKNTEAFF
TRBJ1-1 | - | TRBV9 | - | TGTGCCAGCAGGATCCTCCTGGACGGGAACACTGAAGCTTTCTTT | CASRILLDGNTEAFF
TRBJ1-2 | - | TRBV5-4 | TRBD1 | TGTGCCAGCAGCTATTCAATGGGACAGGGGCAAAACTATGGCTACACCTTC | CASSYSMGQGQNYGYTF
TRBJ1-5 | - | TRBV20-1 | - | TGCAGTGCTAGTACAGCGACCTCTAATCAGCCCCAGCATTTT | CSASTATSNQPQHF
TRBJ2-5 | - | TRBV6-5 | - | TGTGCCAGCGCAGGCGGAAGCGAGACCCAGTACTTC | CASAGGSETQYF
TRBJ2-7 | once | TRBV11-2 | TRBD2 | TGTGCCAGCAGCTTACAGAGACTAGCGGTCTACGAGCAGTACTTC | CASSLQRLAVYEQYF
TRBJ1-1 | - | TRBV5-1 | TRBD1 | TGCGCCAGCAGCCCGGACAGGGGGCGCGGCGATGAAGCTTTCTTT | CASSPDRGRGDEAFF
TRBJ1-3 | - | TRBV18 | - | TGTGCCAGCTCACCCCAGGGTTCTGGAAACACCATATATTTT | CASSPQGSGNTIYF
TRBJ2-2 | - | TRBV3-1/TRBV3-2 | TRBD2 | TGTGCCAGCAGCGAACTAGCGGTGAACACCGGGGAGCTGTTTTTT | CASSELAVNTGELFF
TRBJ2-7 | - | TRBV6-4 | - | TGTGCCAGCAGTGACTCGTGTCTAGTTAGACGGGCCGGGCAGTACTTC | CASSDSCLVRRAGQYF
TRBJ1-1 | - | TRBV12-3/TRBV12-4 | - | TGTGCCAGCAGTTTCGAGGTTGGTGAAGCTTTCTTT | CASSFEVGEAFF
TRBJ2-5 | - | TRBV2 | - | TGTGCCAGCCAGACAGGTTCAAACCAAGAGACCCAGTACTTC | CASQTGSNQETQYF
TRBJ1-1 | - | TRBV19 | - | TGTGCCAGTAGGTGGGCGGCGATGAACACTGAAGCTTTCTTT | CASRWAAMNTEAFF